The T cell receptor (beta chain) under discussion was sequenced for a study of cytomegalovirus exposure and HLA in healthy donors. Study-level background: T cells numbering around 190 million yielded some 100 million unique TCR beta sequences in an earlier analysis.

PCR employed 60 Vbeta and 13 Jbeta primers. The assay was immunoSEQ multiplex PCR, and TCRdb's table has in-frame clones only and misses some. The sample has some 130,000 clones, 60% to 85% seen once. Study conclusions and caveats: A cluster of highly shared sequence variants was likely a sequencing artifact. CMV antigen specificity was confirmed in vitro for a few CMV-associated chains. Generally TCR sequences proved uncommon, though certain public TCRs appeared in numerous donors.

Looked up from germline, CDR1 is MNHNY and CDR2 is SVGAGI (reference sequence). V lost 4 bases, J lost 2 bases, and 5 bases stayed unmatched. The CDR3 runs 14 residues. On this clone: Antigen: not known.

What was sequenced was PBMCs. The receptor was isolated from a middle-aged woman in good health and CMV-seronegative. J is TRBJ2-7 and V is TRBV6-6; 7 nucleotides match TRBD1. The CDR3 sequence is CASSSGTAPYEQYF. In DNA form, the CDR3 reads TGTGCCAGCAGTTCTGGGACAGCCCCCTACGAGCAGTACTTC.